This is a list of T cell receptor beta chains from one sample in a study of Graves' ophthalmopathy and Graves' hyperthyroidism. TCRdb used MiXCR to reprocess the multiplex PCR reads, holding one entry per CDR3 protein. The data show 500,000 to 700,000 distinct CDR3 sequences, with about 20% seen just once and roughly 7.4% held by the top ten. Sequenced input: peripheral blood. These receptor sequences come from a woman younger than 35 with stable Graves' hyperthyroidism. Some clones in this sample may be carry-over from other donors' samples. Both conserved end residues are trimmed from each CDR3.

j_call: TRBJ2-5
v_call: TRBV30
cdr3_aa: AWSPGTSGETQY

j_call: TRBJ1-5
v_call: TRBV20-1
cdr3_aa: SAAGTLFSNQPQH

j_call: TRBJ2-6
v_call: TRBV2
cdr3_aa: ASLPGRLVWVLT

j_call: TRBJ2-7
v_call: TRBV5-1
cdr3_aa: ASSLRPGLAYEQY

j_call: TRBJ1-2
v_call: TRBV6-1
cdr3_aa: ASIPGGGWEGYT

j_call: TRBJ2-5
v_call: TRBV10-3
cdr3_aa: AISGQDQETQY

j_call: TRBJ1-1
v_call: TRBV19
cdr3_aa: ASSISGTLNTEAF

j_call: TRBJ1-6
v_call: TRBV6-2/TRBV6-3
cdr3_aa: ASSQPTGDNSPLH

j_call: TRBJ1-2
v_call: TRBV29-1
cdr3_aa: SVEWTFNYGYT

j_call: TRBJ2-5
v_call: TRBV6-7
cdr3_aa: ASSSRGPGLAGGVQETQY

j_call: TRBJ1-2
v_call: TRBV3-1
cdr3_aa: ASSQLRGRGYT

j_call: TRBJ1-5
v_call: TRBV6-1
cdr3_aa: ASSGKVGSNQPQH

j_call: TRBJ1-1
v_call: TRBV12-3/TRBV12-4
cdr3_aa: ASGTRGGDAF

j_call: TRBJ2-5
v_call: TRBV6-1
cdr3_aa: ASSEPGLAGQETQY

j_call: TRBJ2-5
v_call: TRBV18
cdr3_aa: ASSRHVGQETQY

j_call: TRBJ1-1
v_call: TRBV6-2/TRBV6-3
cdr3_aa: ASSWETGGLLNTEAF

j_call: TRBJ1-1
v_call: TRBV28
cdr3_aa: ASTLVGTEAF

j_call: TRBJ1-2
v_call: TRBV12-3/TRBV12-4
cdr3_aa: ASRAGSTDGYT

j_call: TRBJ1-2
v_call: TRBV6-1
cdr3_aa: ASSPNPRDGYGYT

j_call: TRBJ1-1
v_call: TRBV7-3
cdr3_aa: ASSLRGGSRTEAF

j_call: TRBJ1-2
v_call: TRBV7-6
cdr3_aa: ASSPRGYYGYT

j_call: TRBJ2-2
v_call: TRBV2
cdr3_aa: ASVLESGGGTGELF

j_call: TRBJ2-5
v_call: TRBV28
cdr3_aa: ASSFPPLDRRETQY

j_call: TRBJ1-1
v_call: TRBV6-2/TRBV6-3
cdr3_aa: ASTVGGATTEAF

j_call: TRBJ2-7
v_call: TRBV12-3/TRBV12-4
cdr3_aa: ASSPSLTPYYEQY

j_call: TRBJ1-6
v_call: TRBV4-1
cdr3_aa: ASSQERQPTLH

j_call: TRBJ1-5
v_call: TRBV30
cdr3_aa: AWSVTKSNQPQH

j_call: TRBJ2-7
v_call: TRBV5-1
cdr3_aa: ASSFRDRSYEQY

j_call: TRBJ1-5
v_call: TRBV7-8
cdr3_aa: ASGEFGGINQPQH

j_call: TRBJ2-7
v_call: TRBV4-1
cdr3_aa: ASSQASGPGSYEQY

j_call: TRBJ1-5
v_call: TRBV20-1
cdr3_aa: SARDHGNQPQH

j_call: TRBJ1-1
v_call: TRBV6-1
cdr3_aa: ASNEGRSTEAF

j_call: TRBJ1-4
v_call: TRBV5-1
cdr3_aa: ASSSQGEKLF

j_call: TRBJ2-2
v_call: TRBV24-1
cdr3_aa: ATSEAGQGHTGELF

j_call: TRBJ1-1
v_call: TRBV19
cdr3_aa: ASSSTGLMMAF

j_call: TRBJ2-7
v_call: TRBV6-1
cdr3_aa: ASSQGHDLTYEQY

j_call: TRBJ1-2
v_call: TRBV12-3/TRBV12-4
cdr3_aa: ASSARTGADVLGYT

j_call: TRBJ2-6
v_call: TRBV13
cdr3_aa: ASSPRGAVVGANVLT

j_call: TRBJ2-7
v_call: TRBV11-2
cdr3_aa: ASSSSGTGLGEQY

j_call: TRBJ1-1
v_call: TRBV20-1
cdr3_aa: SAQTGTGSTEAF